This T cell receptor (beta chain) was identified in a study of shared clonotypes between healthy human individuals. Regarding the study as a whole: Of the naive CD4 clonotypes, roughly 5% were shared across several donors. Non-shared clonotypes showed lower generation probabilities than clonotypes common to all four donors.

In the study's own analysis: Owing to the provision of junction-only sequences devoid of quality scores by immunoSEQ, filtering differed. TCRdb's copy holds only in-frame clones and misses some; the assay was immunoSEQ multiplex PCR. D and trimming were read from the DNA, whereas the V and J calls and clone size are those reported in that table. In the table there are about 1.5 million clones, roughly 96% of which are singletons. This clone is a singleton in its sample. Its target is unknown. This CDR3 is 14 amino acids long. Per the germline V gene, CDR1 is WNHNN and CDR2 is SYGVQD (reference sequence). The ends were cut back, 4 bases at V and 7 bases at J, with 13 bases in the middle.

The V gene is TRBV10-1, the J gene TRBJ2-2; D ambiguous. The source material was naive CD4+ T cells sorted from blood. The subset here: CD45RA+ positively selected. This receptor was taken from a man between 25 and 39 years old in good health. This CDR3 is CASSAWAKGGELFF. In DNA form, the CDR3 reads TGCGCCAGCAGTGCCTGGGCTAAAGGCGGGGAGCTGTTTTTT.